These 9 T cell receptor beta chains were all obtained from the same sample, sequenced in a study of blood T cell repertoires in COVID-19. Only in-frame clones appear in the TCRdb table, and some are missing; sequencing was by immunoSEQ multiplex PCR. The repertoire holds almost 400,000 clones, with more than 75% as singletons. Sequencing was performed on peripheral blood. The receptor set was obtained from a woman aged 55-69 years with COVID-19, enrolled during active disease.

A single count supports this clone. V is TRBV11-2 and J is TRBJ1-2; 7 bases are shared with TRBD1. V lost 6 bases to trimming and J lost 4 bases; unmatched junction nucleotides: 11. The CDR3 loop spans 15 amino acids. CDR1 is SGHAT and CDR2 is FQNNGV in the germline V gene. The CDR3 DNA reads TGTGCCAGCAGTCGCCGACAGGGTGAACCCTATGGCTACACCTTC. This codes for CASSRRQGEPYGYTF.

The gene calls are TRBV2 and TRBJ1-1; 7 nucleotides match TRBD1. This CDR3 comprises 14 residues. V trimming: 5 bases; J trimming: 6 bases; junction bases outside the gene matches: 9. Germline values: CDR1 SNHLY, CDR2 FYNNEI. The CDR3 sequence is CASSFTGVGAEAFF. Here the CDR3 DNA reads TGTGCCAGCAGTTTTACAGGGGTGGGCGCTGAAGCTTTCTTT.

The rearrangement links TRBV7-2 to TRBJ2-1; tentatively, D is TRBD1 (6 bases). Germline V CDR1 and CDR2: SGHTA, FQGNSA. Trimming removed 4 bases at V and 4 bases at J, with 14 bases between. This CDR3 has 15 amino acids. In nucleotides, the CDR3 is TGTGCCAGCAGCTCGCGAGGGGGTAGATACAATGAGCAGTTCTTC. Its translation: CASSSRGGRYNEQFF.

The chain joins TRBV3-1 (or the pseudogene TRBV3-2) to TRBJ2-2, with TRBD2 identical over 12 bases. Germline V gives CDR1 LGHDT, CDR2 YNNKEL (reference sequence). V lost 2 bases to trimming and J lost 4 bases; unmatched junction nucleotides: 11. This CDR3 is 19 amino acids long. CDR3 sequence: CASSQTSGGRPRGTGELFF. DNA of the CDR3: TGTGCCAGCAGCCAAACTAGCGGGGGGCGCCCCAGGGGCACCGGGGAGCTGTTTTTT.

The V and J genes are TRBV12-3 or TRBV12-4 and TRBJ2-1, with a tentative D call TRBD2 (5 bases). The CDR3 sequence is 12 residues long. V was clipped by 7 bases and J by 9 bases, with 13 bases between them. The CDR3 nucleotides read TGTGCCAGCACTCCCCGGGGAGTTGAGCAGTTCTTC. The encoded protein is CASTPRGVEQFF.

The genes are TRBV19 and TRBJ1-1; 11 positions agree with TRBD1. Unmatched junction bases numbered 9, after V lost 3 bases and J lost 3 bases. CDR1 LNHDA and CDR2 SQIVND come from the germline V gene (reference sequence). This CDR3 comprises 17 residues. CDR3 in amino acids: CASSIGTGGLKDTEAFF. In nucleotides, the CDR3 is TGTGCCAGTAGTATTGGGACAGGGGGGTTAAAGGACACTGAAGCTTTCTTT. Looking up the rest from reference TRBV19 and TRBJ1-1 gives the full variable domain: DGGITQSPKYLFRKEGQNVTLSCEQNLNHDAMYWYRQDPGQGLRLIYYSQIVNDFQKGDIAEGYSVSREKKESFPLTVTSAQKNPTAFYLCASSIGTGGLKDTEAFFGQGTRLTVV.

This chain connects TRBV5-1 to TRBJ2-1; tentative D call: TRBD2 (5 bases). This CDR3 region has 15 residues. Germline CDR1 SGHRS, CDR2 YFSETQ. V lost 3 bases and J 0 bases, leaving 10 bases between the germline ends. The chain's CDR3 is CASSWTSSSYNEQFF. The CDR3 DNA is TGCGCCAGCAGCTGGACTTCGAGCTCCTACAATGAGCAGTTCTTC.

This rearrangement joins TRBV27 to TRBJ1-5; perhaps TRBD1 as D (6 bases). The V and J ends lost 5 bases and 7 bases respectively, with 24 bases between them. The CDR3 spans 17 residues. From germline, CDR1 is MNHEY and CDR2 SMNVEV (reference sequence). The CDR3 nucleotides are TGTGCCAGCAGTCCCACGACAGGCAGGGCTAGATGGCAGCCCCAGCATTTT. It specifies CASSPTTGRARWQPQHF.

The chain employs TRBV13 and TRBJ2-7, with TRBD2 as a possible D gene (5 bases). The CDR3 has 12 residues. CDR1 is PRHDT and CDR2 is FYEKMQ in the germline V gene (reference sequence). The germline V and J ends were trimmed by 1 base and 5 bases, with 6 bases remaining between them. The CDR3 spells CASSLDGDEQYF. The CDR3 DNA is TGTGCCAGCAGCTTAGACGGGGACGAGCAGTACTTC.